The source of this T cell receptor (beta chain) is a study of control samples from healthy donors and cancer patients. Repertoires were generated with immunoSEQ multiplex PCR, while TCRdb's copy carries only in-frame clones and drops some. Of about 140,000 clones listed, around 90% are singletons. The J segment lost 4 bases and the V segment lost 0 bases, leaving 6 bases of the junction unmatched. Germline CDR1 and CDR2: SGDLS and YYNGEE. The length of the CDR3 is 15 residues. The clonotype originates from a man younger than 35 in good health. The sample consisted of blood. The V gene is TRBV9, the J gene TRBJ2-7; the match to TRBD2 covers 8 bases. This CDR3 reads CASSVDISGKYEQYF. CDR3 bases: TGTGCCAGCAGCGTAGATATTAGCGGGAAATACGAGCAGTACTTC.